This T cell receptor beta chain was captured in a study of cytotoxic CD8 clonotypes in ibrutinib-treated CLL. Data came from immunoSEQ multiplex PCR; TCRdb stores just in-frame clones and leaves some out. The sample records 65,000 to 85,000 clones, 70% to 90% being singletons. The receptor was derived from a human donor with chronic lymphocytic leukemia. The sequencing here drew on PBMCs, taken after 24 months of ibrutinib treatment.

CDR3 region: CASSFRTVSYEQYF. As DNA, the CDR3 is TGTGCCAGCAGCTTCCGGACAGTGTCCTACGAGCAGTACTTC. The chain is built from TRBV13 and TRBJ2-7; D perhaps matches TRBD1 (6 bases). The CDR3 runs to 14 residues. Per the germline V gene, CDR1 is PRHDT and CDR2 is FYEKMQ (reference sequence). V dropped 3 bases and J dropped 1 base, with 10 bases sitting between them.